This is a list of T cell receptor beta chains from one sample in a study of shared T cell receptors in the human thymus. The data were produced by immunoSEQ multiplex PCR, yet TCRdb's version contains in-frame clones alone and is incomplete. The repertoire holds approximately 760,000 clones, 70% to 90% seen once, with about 0.011% in the top ten. These records were also assigned to another study, of human thymus T cells.

The source material was thymocytes. Receptor source: a girl in the first two years of life with a congenital heart defect. The CDR3 runs from the conserved cysteine through the conserved F or W. Clone size, where shown, is once, few, many, or a class for clones that have expanded.

v_call: TRBV5-6
clone_size: few
j_call: TRBJ2-7
cdr3_length: 13
cdr3_aa: CASSLETGNEQYF

v_call: TRBV7-2
clone_size: few
j_call: TRBJ2-7
cdr3_length: 15
cdr3_aa: CASSQKGQGIYEQYF

v_call: TRBV9
clone_size: -
j_call: TRBJ1-2
cdr3_length: 18
cdr3_aa: CASSPSGAGAVVHYGYTF

v_call: TRBV7-8
clone_size: -
j_call: TRBJ1-1
cdr3_length: 16
cdr3_aa: CASSTRQGARDTEAFF

v_call: TRBV4-1
clone_size: once
j_call: TRBJ2-3
cdr3_length: 17
cdr3_aa: CASSQASIRGATDTQYF

v_call: TRBV5-1
clone_size: -
j_call: TRBJ2-7
cdr3_length: 17
cdr3_aa: CASSLGGLAGGSYEQYF

v_call: TRBV5-1
clone_size: -
j_call: TRBJ1-2
cdr3_length: 21
cdr3_aa: CASSLGGGRAGLTTENYGYTF

v_call: TRBV5-6
clone_size: -
j_call: TRBJ2-5
cdr3_length: 15
cdr3_aa: CASSLGTSGEETQYF

v_call: TRBV30
clone_size: -
j_call: TRBJ2-7
cdr3_length: 13
cdr3_aa: CAWATDRTYEQYF

v_call: TRBV2
clone_size: -
j_call: TRBJ1-2
cdr3_length: 13
cdr3_aa: CASRPRGDYGYTF

v_call: TRBV7-2
clone_size: once
j_call: TRBJ2-2
cdr3_length: 16
cdr3_aa: CASSLGGQGWSGELFF

v_call: TRBV5-1
clone_size: -
j_call: TRBJ1-2
cdr3_length: 21
cdr3_aa: CASSLFGYGVGQGEGLYGYTF

v_call: TRBV5-4
clone_size: -
j_call: TRBJ2-3
cdr3_length: 15
cdr3_aa: CASSYDGTSTDTQYF

v_call: TRBV5-1
clone_size: -
j_call: TRBJ2-4
cdr3_length: 19
cdr3_aa: CASSLAGRTGRVAKNIQYF

v_call: TRBV9
clone_size: -
j_call: TRBJ2-1
cdr3_length: 18
cdr3_aa: CASSVVPRVGGPYNEQFF

v_call: TRBV28
clone_size: -
j_call: TRBJ2-5
cdr3_length: 20
cdr3_aa: CASSSPLSTGGSVVGETQYF

v_call: TRBV5-1
clone_size: -
j_call: TRBJ1-1
cdr3_length: 15
cdr3_aa: CASSLRSGENTEAFF

v_call: TRBV5-4
clone_size: once
j_call: TRBJ2-3
cdr3_length: 16
cdr3_aa: CASSLRGSFSTDTQYF

v_call: TRBV19
clone_size: -
j_call: TRBJ1-1
cdr3_length: 13
cdr3_aa: CASRLTMNTEAFF

v_call: TRBV15
clone_size: -
j_call: TRBJ1-6
cdr3_length: 14
cdr3_aa: CATSKGTEHSPLHF

v_call: TRBV6-1
clone_size: -
j_call: TRBJ2-1
cdr3_length: 15
cdr3_aa: CASSEAGGGVNEQFF

v_call: TRBV6-6
clone_size: -
j_call: TRBJ2-7
cdr3_length: 16
cdr3_aa: CASSYYTGASSYEQYF

v_call: TRBV5-8
clone_size: once
j_call: TRBJ1-2
cdr3_length: 16
cdr3_aa: CASNRTGGSIHYGYTF

v_call: TRBV4-3
clone_size: -
j_call: TRBJ2-3
cdr3_length: 19
cdr3_aa: CASSQGGLAGGRSTDTQYF

v_call: TRBV19
clone_size: -
j_call: TRBJ1-2
cdr3_length: 16
cdr3_aa: CASSISRTGAVFGYTF

v_call: TRBV19
clone_size: once
j_call: TRBJ1-5
cdr3_length: 15
cdr3_aa: CASSIGQGLAQPQHF

v_call: TRBV4-3
clone_size: -
j_call: TRBJ1-1
cdr3_length: 14
cdr3_aa: CASSQVPGQVEAFF

v_call: TRBV27
clone_size: -
j_call: TRBJ2-6
cdr3_length: 17
cdr3_aa: CASKQLAESSGANVLTF

v_call: TRBV5-1
clone_size: -
j_call: TRBJ1-1
cdr3_length: 17
cdr3_aa: CASSTRPGVLSNTEAFF

v_call: TRBV19
clone_size: -
j_call: TRBJ1-5
cdr3_length: 14
cdr3_aa: CASSTRDTKQPQHF

v_call: TRBV6-4
clone_size: once
j_call: TRBJ1-1
cdr3_length: 15
cdr3_aa: CASSVGYRGNTEAFF

v_call: TRBV18
clone_size: -
j_call: TRBJ2-3
cdr3_length: 15
cdr3_aa: CASSRTSGYTDTQYF

v_call: TRBV30
clone_size: -
j_call: TRBJ1-1
cdr3_length: 23
cdr3_aa: CAWSVSGEGYTSQSGQGNTEAFF

v_call: TRBV27
clone_size: -
j_call: TRBJ2-7
cdr3_length: 15
cdr3_aa: CASSTGTPNLYEQYF

v_call: TRBV29-1
clone_size: -
j_call: TRBJ2-1
cdr3_length: 15
cdr3_aa: CSVSASVSSYNVRFF

v_call: TRBV27
clone_size: -
j_call: TRBJ2-1
cdr3_length: 14
cdr3_aa: CASSFTGGEAEQFF

v_call: TRBV6-1
clone_size: -
j_call: TRBJ1-5
cdr3_length: 15
cdr3_aa: CASSDVRGRVQPQHF

v_call: TRBV7-3
clone_size: -
j_call: TRBJ2-3
cdr3_length: 15
cdr3_aa: CASSVGALVTDTQYF

v_call: TRBV2
clone_size: -
j_call: TRBJ2-5
cdr3_length: 15
cdr3_aa: CASSYSGGGWETQYF

v_call: TRBV30
clone_size: -
j_call: TRBJ2-2
cdr3_length: 15
cdr3_aa: CAWTQKTGGAGELFF

v_call: TRBV29-1
clone_size: -
j_call: TRBJ2-5
cdr3_length: 20
cdr3_aa: CSVENFRRSQGRWERETQYF

v_call: TRBV10-3
clone_size: -
j_call: TRBJ1-2
cdr3_length: 15
cdr3_aa: CAISQGTGAGYGYTF

v_call: TRBV6-5
clone_size: once
j_call: TRBJ2-5
cdr3_length: 15
cdr3_aa: CASSYRTGDPETQYF

v_call: TRBV27
clone_size: -
j_call: TRBJ2-7
cdr3_length: 14
cdr3_aa: CASSRQGGFYEQYF

v_call: TRBV5-6
clone_size: -
j_call: TRBJ2-7
cdr3_length: 19
cdr3_aa: CASSLLNDPGEFSSYEQYF

v_call: TRBV6-1
clone_size: -
j_call: TRBJ1-2
cdr3_length: 13
cdr3_aa: CAANQQGSYGYTF

v_call: TRBV5-1
clone_size: -
j_call: TRBJ2-3
cdr3_length: 14
cdr3_aa: CASSFLVGGVTQYF

v_call: TRBV12-5
clone_size: -
j_call: TRBJ2-2
cdr3_length: 16
cdr3_aa: CASGFRWGGHTGELFF

v_call: TRBV11-2
clone_size: -
j_call: TRBJ1-1
cdr3_length: 15
cdr3_aa: CASSLVEGMNTEAFF

v_call: TRBV2
clone_size: -
j_call: TRBJ1-3
cdr3_length: 15
cdr3_aa: CLCGRNSLRGNTIYF

v_call: TRBV4-1
clone_size: -
j_call: TRBJ2-3
cdr3_length: 18
cdr3_aa: CASSQEVVSGLGGDTQYF

v_call: TRBV6-5
clone_size: -
j_call: TRBJ2-7
cdr3_length: 13
cdr3_aa: CASKTGIPYEQYF

v_call: TRBV5-6
clone_size: -
j_call: TRBJ2-1
cdr3_length: 16
cdr3_aa: CASSFTPGQGVNEQFF

v_call: TRBV6-1
clone_size: -
j_call: TRBJ1-1
cdr3_length: 15
cdr3_aa: CASSESRGPNTEAFF

v_call: TRBV29-1
clone_size: -
j_call: TRBJ2-1
cdr3_length: 17
cdr3_aa: CSVEEGSGGVIHNEQFF